This entry describes one T cell receptor (beta chain). The sample comes from a study of blood T cell repertoires in COVID-19. In the study overall: COVID-19 samples collected from the United States, Italy and Spain covered acute and convalescent phases. The cDNA or gDNA used as material had been derived from T cells, B-cell-depleted T cells, or PBMCs.

Repertoires were generated with immunoSEQ multiplex PCR, while TCRdb's copy carries only in-frame clones and drops some. Counted here are more than 300,000 clones, about 87% occurring once; the ten biggest clones make up 1.5% to 2%. The germline V gene has CDR1 SGHAT and CDR2 FQNNGV. With 0 bases removed from V and 4 bases from J, the gap between germline ends came to 12 bases. The CDR3 covers 15 residues. This TCR was recovered from a woman aged 30 to 39 with COVID-19, enrolled during active disease. Sequences were obtained from peripheral blood. V usage is TRBV11-2 and J usage is TRBJ1-1; no firm D call. The DNA of the CDR3 is TGTGCCAGCAGCTTAGATAGAGGGTGGGGCACTGAAGCTTTCTTT. Protein: CASSLDRGWGTEAFF.